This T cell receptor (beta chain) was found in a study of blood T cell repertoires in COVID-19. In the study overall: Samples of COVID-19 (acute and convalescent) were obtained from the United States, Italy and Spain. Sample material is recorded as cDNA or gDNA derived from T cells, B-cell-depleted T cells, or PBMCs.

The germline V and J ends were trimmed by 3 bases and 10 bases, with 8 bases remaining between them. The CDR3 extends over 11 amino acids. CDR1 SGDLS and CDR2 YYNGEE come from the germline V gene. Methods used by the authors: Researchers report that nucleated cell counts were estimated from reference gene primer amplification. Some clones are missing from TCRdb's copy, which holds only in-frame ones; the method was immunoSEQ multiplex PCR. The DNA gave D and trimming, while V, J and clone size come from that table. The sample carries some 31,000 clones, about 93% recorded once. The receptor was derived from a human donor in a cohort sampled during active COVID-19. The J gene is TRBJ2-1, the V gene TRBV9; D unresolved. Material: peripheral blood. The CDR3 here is CASSAVQEQFF. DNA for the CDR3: TGTGCCAGCAGCGCAGTTCAGGAGCAGTTCTTC.